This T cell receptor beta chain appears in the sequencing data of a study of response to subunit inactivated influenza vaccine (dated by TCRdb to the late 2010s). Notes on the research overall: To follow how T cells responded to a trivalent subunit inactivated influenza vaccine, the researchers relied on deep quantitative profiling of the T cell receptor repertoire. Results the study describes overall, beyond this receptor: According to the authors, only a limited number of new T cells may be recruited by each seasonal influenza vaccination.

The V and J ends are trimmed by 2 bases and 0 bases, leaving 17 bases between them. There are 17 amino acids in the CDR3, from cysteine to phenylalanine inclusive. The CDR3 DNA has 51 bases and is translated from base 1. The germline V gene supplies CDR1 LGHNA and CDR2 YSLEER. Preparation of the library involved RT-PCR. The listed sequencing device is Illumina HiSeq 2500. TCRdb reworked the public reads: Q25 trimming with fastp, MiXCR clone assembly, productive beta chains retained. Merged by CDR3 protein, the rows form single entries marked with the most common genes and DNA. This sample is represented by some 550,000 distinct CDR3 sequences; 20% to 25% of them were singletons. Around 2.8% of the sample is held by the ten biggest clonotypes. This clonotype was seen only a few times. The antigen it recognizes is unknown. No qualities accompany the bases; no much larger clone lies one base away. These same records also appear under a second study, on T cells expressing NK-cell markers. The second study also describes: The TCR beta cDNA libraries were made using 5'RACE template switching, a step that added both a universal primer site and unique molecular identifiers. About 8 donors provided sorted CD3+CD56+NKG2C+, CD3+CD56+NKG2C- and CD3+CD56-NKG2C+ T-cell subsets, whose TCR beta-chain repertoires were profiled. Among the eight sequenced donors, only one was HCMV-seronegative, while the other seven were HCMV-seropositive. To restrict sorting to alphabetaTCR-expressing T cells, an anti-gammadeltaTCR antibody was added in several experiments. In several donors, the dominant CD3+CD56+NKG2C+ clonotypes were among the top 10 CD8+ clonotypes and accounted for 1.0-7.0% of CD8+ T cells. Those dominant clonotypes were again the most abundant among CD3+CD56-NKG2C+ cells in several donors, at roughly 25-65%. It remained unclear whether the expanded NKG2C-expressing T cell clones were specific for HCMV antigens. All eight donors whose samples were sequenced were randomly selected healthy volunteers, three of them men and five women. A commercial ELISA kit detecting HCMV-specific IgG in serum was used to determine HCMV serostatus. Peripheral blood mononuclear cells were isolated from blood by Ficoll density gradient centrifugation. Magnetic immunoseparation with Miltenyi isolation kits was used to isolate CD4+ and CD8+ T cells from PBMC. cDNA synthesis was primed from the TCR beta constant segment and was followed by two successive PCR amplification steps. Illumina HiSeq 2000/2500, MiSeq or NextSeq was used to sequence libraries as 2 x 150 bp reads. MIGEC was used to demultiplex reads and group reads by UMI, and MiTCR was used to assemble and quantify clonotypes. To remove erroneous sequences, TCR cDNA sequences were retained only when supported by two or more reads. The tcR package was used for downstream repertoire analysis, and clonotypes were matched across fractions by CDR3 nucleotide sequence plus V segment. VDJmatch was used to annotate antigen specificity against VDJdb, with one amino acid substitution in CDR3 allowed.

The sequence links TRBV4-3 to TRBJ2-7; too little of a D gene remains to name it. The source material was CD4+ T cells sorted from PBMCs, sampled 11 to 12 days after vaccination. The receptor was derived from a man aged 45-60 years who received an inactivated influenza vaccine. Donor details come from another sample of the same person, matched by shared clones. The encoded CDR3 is CASSQRSFLESSYEQYF. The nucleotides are TGCGCCAGCAGCCAACGGAGTTTTCTCGAGAGCTCCTACGAGCAGTACTTC.